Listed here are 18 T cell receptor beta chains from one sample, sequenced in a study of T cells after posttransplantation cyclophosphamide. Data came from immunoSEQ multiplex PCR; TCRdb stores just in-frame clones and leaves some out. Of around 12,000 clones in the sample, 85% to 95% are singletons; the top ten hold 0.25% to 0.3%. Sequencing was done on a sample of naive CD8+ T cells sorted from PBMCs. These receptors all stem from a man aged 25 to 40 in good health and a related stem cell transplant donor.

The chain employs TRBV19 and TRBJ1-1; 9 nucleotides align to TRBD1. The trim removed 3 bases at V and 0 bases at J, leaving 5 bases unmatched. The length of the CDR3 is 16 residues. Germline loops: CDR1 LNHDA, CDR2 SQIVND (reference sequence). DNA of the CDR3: TGTGCCAGTAGTATTATGACAGGGGGTGTGAACACTGAAGCTTTCTTT. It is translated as CASSIMTGGVNTEAFF.

DNA of the CDR3: TGTGCCAGTAGTATTGGGGGCCCTGAAGCTTTCTTT. It codes for CASSIGGPEAFF. The chain is built from TRBV19 and TRBJ1-1; D possibly corresponds to TRBD1 (6 bases). Germline loops: CDR1 LNHDA, CDR2 SQIVND (reference sequence). This CDR3 has 12 residues. V was shortened by 3 bases and J by 6 bases, with 8 bases between the two germline ends.

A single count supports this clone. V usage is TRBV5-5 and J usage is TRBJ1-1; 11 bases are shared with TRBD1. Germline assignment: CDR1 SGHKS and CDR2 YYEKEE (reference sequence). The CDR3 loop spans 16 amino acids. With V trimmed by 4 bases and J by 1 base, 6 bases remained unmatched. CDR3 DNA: TGTGCCAGCAGCCCGGACAGGGGGCGTGGGAACACTGAAGCTTTCTTT. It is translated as CASSPDRGRGNTEAFF.

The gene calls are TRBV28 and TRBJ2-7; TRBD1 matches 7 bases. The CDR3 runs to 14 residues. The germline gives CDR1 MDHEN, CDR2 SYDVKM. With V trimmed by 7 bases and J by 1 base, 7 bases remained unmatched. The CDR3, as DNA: TGTGCCAGCATGCACAGGGGTGAATCCTACGAGCAGTACTTC. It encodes CASMHRGESYEQYF.

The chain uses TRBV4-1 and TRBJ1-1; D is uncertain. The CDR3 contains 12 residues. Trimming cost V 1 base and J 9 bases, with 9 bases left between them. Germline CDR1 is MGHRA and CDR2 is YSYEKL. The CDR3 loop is CASSQAREKAFF. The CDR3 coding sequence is TGCGCCAGCAGCCAAGCACGGGAGAAAGCTTTCTTT.

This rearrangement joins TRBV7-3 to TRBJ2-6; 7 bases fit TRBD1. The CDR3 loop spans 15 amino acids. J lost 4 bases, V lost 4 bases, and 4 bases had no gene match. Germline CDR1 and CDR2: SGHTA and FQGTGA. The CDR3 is CASSSGGSGANVLTF. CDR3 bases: TGTGCCAGCAGCTCAGGGGGTTCCGGGGCCAACGTCCTGACTTTC.

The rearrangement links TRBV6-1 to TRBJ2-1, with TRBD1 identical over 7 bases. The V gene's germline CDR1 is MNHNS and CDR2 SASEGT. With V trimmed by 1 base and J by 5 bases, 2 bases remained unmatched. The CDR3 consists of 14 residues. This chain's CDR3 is CASSEDRGHNEQFF. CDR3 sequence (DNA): TGTGCCAGCAGTGAAGACAGGGGCCACAATGAGCAGTTCTTC.

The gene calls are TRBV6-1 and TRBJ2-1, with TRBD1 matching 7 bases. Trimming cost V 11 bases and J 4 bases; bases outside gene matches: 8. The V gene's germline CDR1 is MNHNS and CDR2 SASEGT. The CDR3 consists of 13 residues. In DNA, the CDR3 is TGTGCCGGCCGGGACAGAGGGTACAATGAGCAGTTCTTC. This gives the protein CAGRDRGYNEQFF.

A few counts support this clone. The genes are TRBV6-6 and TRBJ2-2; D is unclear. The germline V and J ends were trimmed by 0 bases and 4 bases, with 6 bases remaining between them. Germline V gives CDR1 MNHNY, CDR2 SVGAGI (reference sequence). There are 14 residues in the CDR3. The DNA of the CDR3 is TGTGCCAGCAGTTACTCGAGTGGCACCGGGGAGCTGTTTTTT. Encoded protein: CASSYSSGTGELFF.

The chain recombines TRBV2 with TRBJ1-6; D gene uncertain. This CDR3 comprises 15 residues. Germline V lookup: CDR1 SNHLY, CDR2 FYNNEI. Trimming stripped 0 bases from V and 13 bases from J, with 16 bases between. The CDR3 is CASSEAGSPSRPLHF. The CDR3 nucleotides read TGTGCCAGCAGTGAAGCGGGCAGCCCTTCTCGGCCCCTCCACTTT.

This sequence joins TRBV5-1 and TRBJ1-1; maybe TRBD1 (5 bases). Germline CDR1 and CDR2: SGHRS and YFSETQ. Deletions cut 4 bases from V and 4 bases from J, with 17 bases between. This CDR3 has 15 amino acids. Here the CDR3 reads CASSPDRTEGTEAFF. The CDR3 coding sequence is TGCGCCAGCAGCCCCGACAGAACGGAAGGCACTGAAGCTTTCTTT. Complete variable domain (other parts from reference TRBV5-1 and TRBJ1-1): KAGVTQTPRYLIKTRGQQVTLSCSPISGHRSVSWYQQTPGQGLQFLFEYFSETQRNKGNFPGRFSGRQFSNSRSEMNVSTLELGDSALYLCASSPDRTEGTEAFFGQGTRLTVV.

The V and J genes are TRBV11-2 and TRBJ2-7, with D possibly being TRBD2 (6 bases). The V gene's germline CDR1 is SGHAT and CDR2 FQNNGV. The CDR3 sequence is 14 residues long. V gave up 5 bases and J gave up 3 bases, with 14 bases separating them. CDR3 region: CASSLSAGNYEQYF. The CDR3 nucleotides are TGTGCCAGCAGCCTTTCGGCGGGAAACTACGAGCAGTACTTC. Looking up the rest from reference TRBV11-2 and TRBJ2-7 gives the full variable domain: EAGVAQSPRYKIIEKRQSVAFWCNPISGHATLYWYQQILGQGPKLLIQFQNNGVVDDSQLPKDRFSAERLKGVDSTLKIQPAKLEDSAVYLCASSLSAGNYEQYFGPGTRLTVT.

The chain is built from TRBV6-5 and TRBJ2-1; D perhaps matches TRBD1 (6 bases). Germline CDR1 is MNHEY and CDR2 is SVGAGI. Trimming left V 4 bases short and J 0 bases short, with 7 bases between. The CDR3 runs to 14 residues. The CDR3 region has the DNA TGTGCCAGCAGTTTGGACAGCTCCTACAATGAGCAGTTCTTC. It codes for CASSLDSSYNEQFF.

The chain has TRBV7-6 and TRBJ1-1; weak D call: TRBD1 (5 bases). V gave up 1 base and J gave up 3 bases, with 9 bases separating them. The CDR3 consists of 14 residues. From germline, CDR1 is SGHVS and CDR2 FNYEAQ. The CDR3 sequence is CASSLEWGDTEAFF. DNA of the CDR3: TGTGCCAGCAGCTTAGAATGGGGGGACACTGAAGCTTTCTTT.

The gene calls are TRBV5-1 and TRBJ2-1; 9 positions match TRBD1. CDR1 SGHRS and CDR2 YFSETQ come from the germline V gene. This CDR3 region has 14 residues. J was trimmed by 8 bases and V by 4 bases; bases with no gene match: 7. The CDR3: CASSPGTGWDEQFF. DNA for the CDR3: TGCGCCAGCAGCCCTGGGACAGGGTGGGATGAGCAGTTCTTC.

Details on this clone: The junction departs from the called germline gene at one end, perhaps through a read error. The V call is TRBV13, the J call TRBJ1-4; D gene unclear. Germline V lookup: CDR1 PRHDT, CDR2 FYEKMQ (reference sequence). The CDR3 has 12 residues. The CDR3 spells CASSSTNEKLFF. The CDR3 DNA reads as TGTGCCAGCAGCTCAACAAATGAAAAACTGTTTTTT.

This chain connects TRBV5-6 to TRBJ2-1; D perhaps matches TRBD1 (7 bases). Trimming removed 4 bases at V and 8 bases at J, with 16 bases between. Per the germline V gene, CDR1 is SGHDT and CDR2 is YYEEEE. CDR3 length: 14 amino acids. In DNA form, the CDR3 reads TGTGCCAGCAGCCAGGGGGGTCTGGCGGATGAGCAGTTCTTC. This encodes CASSQGGLADEQFF.

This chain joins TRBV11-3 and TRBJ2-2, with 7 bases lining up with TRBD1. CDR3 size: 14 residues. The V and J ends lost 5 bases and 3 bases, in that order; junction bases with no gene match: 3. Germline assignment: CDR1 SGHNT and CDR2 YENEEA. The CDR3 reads CASSVQGDTGELFF. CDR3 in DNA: TGTGCCAGCAGCGTGCAGGGGGACACCGGGGAGCTGTTTTTT.